These 27 T cell receptor beta chains originate from one sample sequenced in a study of blood T cell repertoires in COVID-19. Clones were sequenced by immunoSEQ multiplex PCR, and TCRdb holds only the in-frame ones, with some missing. The sample contains 370,000 or so clones, over 75% of which appear only once. Sequences were obtained from PBMCs or T cells enriched from blood (not recorded which). All receptors come from a man aged 25 to 45 who had recovered from COVID-19.

This sequence joins TRBV6-5 and TRBJ2-3; 9 bases map to TRBD2. CDR1 and CDR2 from the germline V gene are MNHEY and SVGAGI. The trim removed 6 bases at V and 0 bases at J, leaving 4 bases unmatched. The CDR3 is 15 amino acids. The CDR3: CASRVSGGSTDTQYF. The CDR3 DNA sequence: TGTGCCAGCAGGGTTAGCGGGGGTAGCACAGATACGCAGTATTTT.

J is TRBJ2-2 and V is TRBV5-1, with 11 bases aligning to TRBD1. Germline values: CDR1 SGHRS, CDR2 YFSETQ. The junction had 4 bases not matched to a gene; V was cut back by 4 bases and J by 5 bases. The CDR3 is made up of 15 amino acids. The CDR3 sequence: CASSVGQGATGELFF. In DNA, the CDR3 is TGCGCCAGCAGCGTAGGACAGGGGGCAACCGGGGAGCTGTTTTTT.

V is TRBV9 and J is TRBJ2-3, with D tentatively TRBD1 (6 bases). The V gene lost 4 bases and the J gene lost 5 bases, with 17 bases spanning the gap. Germline CDR1 and CDR2: SGDLS and YYNGEE. The CDR3 loop spans 15 amino acids. CDR3 loop: CASSPQGQQGDTQYF. CDR3 bases: TGTGCCAGCAGCCCTCAAGGACAGCAGGGAGATACGCAGTATTTT.

The J gene is TRBJ1-1, the V gene TRBV30, with D unclear. V gave up 0 bases and J gave up 5 bases, with 7 bases separating them. Germline V CDR1 and CDR2: GTSNPN, SVGIG (reference sequence). CDR3 size: 12 residues. The CDR3 region has the DNA TGTGCCTGGAGTGTGGGCAGGACTGAAGCTTTCTTT. Amino acid sequence: CAWSVGRTEAFF. Filled out from reference TRBV30 and TRBJ1-1, the complete variable domain reads SQTIHQWPATLVQPVGSPLSLECTVEGTSNPNLYWYRQAAGRGLQLLFYSVGIGQISSEVPQNLSASRPQDRQFILSSKKLLLSDSGFYLCAWSVGRTEAFFGQGTRLTVV.

The chain has TRBV29-1 and TRBJ2-3, with 7 bases aligning to TRBD2. V gave up 6 bases and J gave up 3 bases; unmatched junction bases: 6. Germline CDR1 and CDR2: SQVTM and ANQGSEA. The CDR3 runs 13 residues. The CDR3 region is CSVELGGTDTQYF. CDR3 nucleotide sequence: TGCAGCGTCGAGCTGGGGGGGACAGATACGCAGTATTTT.

The chain couples TRBV13 to TRBJ1-1; 10 bases fit TRBD1. V lost 5 bases, J lost 8 bases, and 8 bases stayed unmatched. The CDR3 runs 14 residues. Germline V CDR1 and CDR2: PRHDT, FYEKMQ (reference sequence). This CDR3 reads CASSARDRGGEAFF. The CDR3 nucleotides are TGTGCCAGCAGCGCCCGGGACAGGGGTGGGGAAGCTTTCTTT.

The rearrangement joins TRBV11-2 to TRBJ1-2; D call uncertain. Germline CDR1 is SGHAT and CDR2 is FQNNGV. V lost 0 bases and J lost 2, with 7 bases in between. The CDR3 is 14 residues long. The CDR3 reads CASSLEATNYGYTF. The CDR3 region has the DNA TGTGCCAGCAGCTTAGAGGCCACCAACTATGGCTACACCTTC.

This chain links TRBV9 with TRBJ2-1, with TRBD2 matching 7 bases. The junction had 5 bases not matched to a gene; V was cut back by 0 bases and J by 8 bases. The CDR3 sequence is 14 residues long. Germline CDR1 SGDLS, CDR2 YYNGEE. As DNA, the CDR3 is TGTGCCAGCAGCGTAGGTAATAGCGGGCATGAGCAGTTCTTC. It encodes CASSVGNSGHEQFF.

The rearrangement links TRBV27 to TRBJ1-2; a possible D gene is TRBD1 (5 bases). V dropped 2 bases and J dropped 5 bases, with 12 bases sitting between them. CDR3 size: 14 residues. Per germline, CDR1 MNHEY and CDR2 SMNVEV (reference sequence). CDR3 region: CASSLNAGSYGYTF. In DNA form, the CDR3 reads TGTGCCAGCAGTTTAAACGCAGGGTCTTATGGCTACACCTTC.

In its sample, this clone was seen a few times. The chain joins TRBV28 to TRBJ1-5; no definite D call. V was shortened by 5 bases and J by 1 base, with 12 bases between the two germline ends. This CDR3 spans 15 amino acids. Germline assignment: CDR1 MDHEN and CDR2 SYDVKM. The CDR3 DNA follows: TGTGCCAGCAGTCCCCGTCCCGTGAGCAATCAGCCCCAGCATTTT. Translating it yields CASSPRPVSNQPQHF.

The V call is TRBV11-2, the J call TRBJ1-2; D might be TRBD1 (5 bases). Trimming removed 3 bases at V and 4 bases at J, with 12 bases between. Germline CDR1 is SGHAT and CDR2 is FQNNGV. The CDR3 extends over 14 amino acids. The CDR3 here is CASSFSGGSYGYTF. CDR3 sequence (DNA): TGTGCCAGCAGCTTCAGCGGGGGTAGCTATGGCTACACCTTC.

This chain connects TRBV9 to TRBJ1-1; 7 nucleotides match TRBD1. Trimming removed 4 bases from V and 4 bases from J; junction bases left unmatched: 4. Germline lookup yields CDR1 SGDLS and CDR2 YYNGEE. This CDR3 is 13 amino acids long. The CDR3 nucleotides are TGTGCCAGCAGCAGACAGGGAGGCACTGAAGCTTTCTTT. This sequence encodes CASSRQGGTEAFF.

The chain couples TRBV29-1 to TRBJ1-2; D is unclear. CDR1 is SQVTM and CDR2 is ANQGSEA in the germline V gene. The ends were cut back, 7 bases at V and 7 bases at J, with 19 bases in the middle. CDR3 size: 13 residues. The CDR3 DNA is TGCAGCGCTAGGGAGATTCAACCTTCTGGCTACACCTTC. This sequence encodes CSAREIQPSGYTF.

J is TRBJ1-2 and V is TRBV18; D remains ambiguous. Looked up from germline, CDR1 is KGHSH and CDR2 is LQKENI. CDR3 size: 14 residues. Trimming removed 2 bases at V and 2 bases at J, with 9 bases between. The DNA for the CDR3 is TGTGCCAGCTCACCAGTCATCCGGAACTATGGCTACACCTTC. It yields the protein CASSPVIRNYGYTF.

The V and J genes are TRBV6-5 and TRBJ2-1; D is ambiguous. The germline V and J ends were trimmed by 2 bases and 6 bases, with 14 bases remaining between them. The CDR3 is 15 amino acids. The germline V gene encodes CDR1 MNHEY and CDR2 SVGAGI. CDR3 protein: CASSYGLVGGNEQFF. Written as DNA, the CDR3 is TGTGCCAGCAGTTACGGTCTAGTAGGTGGCAATGAGCAGTTCTTC.

The J gene is TRBJ1-2, the V gene TRBV12-3 or TRBV12-4; D not certain. Trimming pared 8 bases from V and 8 bases from J, leaving 12 bases between. This CDR3 has 11 residues. The CDR3 bases are TGTGCCAGCTCCTATCTCAGGGGCTACACCTTC. It codes for CASSYLRGYTF.

The CDR3 region is CASTLRLFTPGSSYNSPLHF. The CDR3 nucleotides are TGTGCCAGTACCCTCCGTTTATTCACCCCTGGCTCTTCCTATAATTCACCCCTCCACTTT. V is TRBV19 and J is TRBJ1-6; D uncertain. The CDR3 is 20 amino acids. The germline gives CDR1 LNHDA, CDR2 SQIVND (reference sequence). With 7 bases removed from V and 1 base from J, the gap between germline ends came to 26 bases.

The chain combines TRBV27 with TRBJ1-2; a possible D gene is TRBD1 (5 bases). The CDR3 length is 15 residues. Deletions cut 3 bases from V and 3 bases from J, with 14 bases between. Germline V lookup: CDR1 MNHEY, CDR2 SMNVEV (reference sequence). The CDR3 DNA follows: TGTGCCAGCAGTTTTATGGGGGGGAAGCACTATGGCTACACCTTC. Its protein product is CASSFMGGKHYGYTF.

This chain links TRBV29-1 with TRBJ2-7, with D possibly TRBD1 on 5 matching bases. Germline CDR1 is SQVTM and CDR2 is ANQGSEA. The CDR3 loop spans 13 amino acids. With 8 bases removed from V and 3 bases from J, the gap between germline ends came to 17 bases. The CDR3 protein is CSFRTTGVYEQYF. The CDR3 DNA reads TGCAGCTTCCGGACAACAGGCGTCTACGAGCAGTACTTC.

This chain joins TRBV4-3 and TRBJ2-7; perhaps TRBD1 as D (6 bases). V shed 0 bases and J shed 2 bases, with 8 bases lying between them. The V gene's germline CDR1 is LGHNA and CDR2 YSLEER. This CDR3 spans 14 amino acids. The CDR3 DNA follows: TGCGCCAGCAGCCAAGAAGGGGGAACCTACGAGCAGTACTTC. It translates to CASSQEGGTYEQYF.

The rearrangement uses TRBV6-5 and TRBJ2-2, with 8 bases identical to TRBD2. Losses at the gene ends were 8 bases for V and 2 bases for J; bases not matched to a gene: 4. Per the germline V gene, CDR1 is MNHEY and CDR2 is SVGAGI. The CDR3 covers 14 residues. The CDR3, as DNA: TGTGCCAGCCCCGGGGGGGGAAACACCGGGGAGCTGTTTTTT. Protein product: CASPGGGNTGELFF.

A single count supports this clone. The chain couples TRBV4-1 to TRBJ2-3, with 7 bases identical to TRBD1. Looked up from germline, CDR1 is MGHRA and CDR2 is YSYEKL. Unmatched junction bases numbered 9, after V lost 4 bases and J lost 2 bases. The CDR3 is made up of 16 amino acids. For the CDR3, the DNA is TGCGCCAGCAGCCGAAGACAGGGTGAGGCCACAGATACGCAGTATTTT. Translation: CASSRRQGEATDTQYF.

The gene calls are TRBV9 and TRBJ2-7; 10 bases fit TRBD2. The CDR3 spans 16 residues. V shed 3 bases, J shed 2 bases, and the junction held 8 bases outside the gene matches. Germline CDR1 and CDR2: SGDLS and YYNGEE. CDR3 sequence reads: CASSAGLAVNTYEQYF. The CDR3 DNA reads as TGTGCCAGCAGCGCTGGACTAGCGGTTAACACCTACGAGCAGTACTTC. The complete variable domain, with remaining parts taken from reference TRBV9 and TRBJ2-7, reads DSGVTQTPKHLITATGQRVTLRCSPRSGDLSVYWYQQSLDQGLQFLIQYYNGEERAKGNILERFSAQQFPDLHSELNLSSLELGDSALYFCASSAGLAVNTYEQYFGPGTRLTVT.

The J gene is TRBJ2-7, the V gene TRBV29-1; perhaps TRBD1 as D (6 bases). Per germline, CDR1 SQVTM and CDR2 ANQGSEA. V was shortened by 4 bases and J by 6 bases, with 16 bases between the two germline ends. The CDR3 is 13 amino acids. CDR3 sequence (DNA): TGCAGCGTTGCGCGAGGGGGTTCGGGCGAGCAGTACTTC. It yields the protein CSVARGGSGEQYF.

There are a few counts of this clone. This rearrangement joins TRBV4-2 to TRBJ1-1; D is unclear. Germline values: CDR1 LGHNA, CDR2 YNFKEQ. Trimming cost V 4 bases and J 4 bases, with 10 bases left between them. The CDR3 contains 13 residues. As DNA, the CDR3 is TGTGCCAGCAGCCTTGACATCTTCACTGAAGCTTTCTTT. Protein product: CASSLDIFTEAFF.

The genes are TRBV4-1 and TRBJ1-1, with D perhaps matching TRBD1 (6 bases). Germline CDR1 reads MGHRA; CDR2 reads YSYEKL. The CDR3 covers 16 residues. The V and J ends lost 0 bases and 12 bases respectively, with 23 bases between them. CDR3 protein: CASSQDRTRGRGESFF. The CDR3 bases are TGCGCCAGCAGCCAAGATCGGACGCGGGGGCGGGGAGAATCTTTCTTT.

The chain carries TRBV9 and TRBJ1-4, with 9 bases lining up with TRBD1. The CDR3 contains 15 residues. Losses at the gene ends were 4 bases for V and 7 bases for J; bases not matched to a gene: 8. CDR1 and CDR2 from the germline V gene are SGDLS and YYNGEE. Here the CDR3 reads CASSPGATGGEKLFF. The CDR3 DNA reads TGTGCCAGCAGCCCCGGGGCGACAGGGGGTGAAAAACTGTTTTTT.